These 30 T cell receptor beta chains were sequenced from one sample in a study of T cell responses to AZD1222 COVID-19 vaccine. TCRdb's table, derived via immunoSEQ multiplex PCR, lists solely in-frame clones and lacks some. The table lists tens of thousands of clones, approximately 84% of them singletons. The sample in question was peripheral blood, obtained on day 0 of AZD1222 vaccination. These receptors were obtained from an adult in good health.

The chain joins TRBV6-5 to TRBJ2-2, with D perhaps matching TRBD2 (5 bases). CDR1 and CDR2 from the germline V gene are MNHEY and SVGAGI. V shed 8 bases and J shed 5 bases, with 18 bases lying between them. The CDR3 spans 15 residues. In DNA form, the CDR3 reads TGTGCCAGCCTCGCGGGCGCCAAAAGTACCGGGGAGCTGTTTTTT. Encoded protein: CASLAGAKSTGELFF.

This chain joins TRBV29-1 and TRBJ1-1; D is perhaps TRBD1 (5 bases). The germline V gene has CDR1 SQVTM and CDR2 ANQGSEA. The CDR3 length is 13 residues. The germline V and J ends were trimmed by 4 bases and 4 bases, with 13 bases remaining between them. The DNA for the CDR3 is TGCAGCGTTGTAGAAGGGGCGGCCACTGAAGCTTTCTTT. Amino acids: CSVVEGAATEAFF. Full variable domain (remainder filled in from reference TRBV29-1 and TRBJ1-1): SAVISQKPSRDICQRGTSLTIQCQVDSQVTMMFWYRQQPGQSLTLIATANQGSEATYESGFVIDKFPISRPNLTFSTLTVSNMSPEDSSIYLCSVVEGAATEAFFGQGTRLTVV.

The chain has TRBV19 and TRBJ2-5, with D uncertain. Between the trimmed V and J ends, which lost 7 bases and 4 bases, there was a span of 13 bases. The CDR3 contains 13 residues. CDR1 LNHDA and CDR2 SQIVND come from the germline V gene (reference sequence). In DNA form, the CDR3 reads TGTGCCAGTATGAACCAAAAGAGAGAGACCCAGTACTTC. It yields the protein CASMNQKRETQYF. Filled out from reference TRBV19 and TRBJ2-5, the complete variable domain reads DGGITQSPKYLFRKEGQNVTLSCEQNLNHDAMYWYRQDPGQGLRLIYYSQIVNDFQKGDIAEGYSVSREKKESFPLTVTSAQKNPTAFYLCASMNQKRETQYFGPGTRLLVL.

The chain joins TRBV3-1 (or the pseudogene TRBV3-2) to TRBJ2-5; D ambiguous. Trimming stripped 1 base from V and 1 base from J, with 4 bases between. CDR1 is LGHDT, CDR2 YNNKEL, per germline (reference sequence). The CDR3 is made up of 13 amino acids. The CDR3 protein is CASSQVTQETQYF. CDR3 nucleotides: TGTGCCAGCAGCCAAGTCACCCAAGAGACCCAGTACTTC.

J is TRBJ1-1 and V is TRBV14; possible D gene TRBD1, 6 bases. Germline CDR1 is SGHDN and CDR2 is FVKESK. The CDR3 covers 16 residues. Trimming removed 3 bases from V and 0 bases from J, with 14 bases in between. CDR3 nucleotide sequence: TGTGCCAGCAGCCAGAGGTGGGGGGCGATGAACACTGAAGCTTTCTTT. This encodes CASSQRWGAMNTEAFF.

This chain connects TRBV10-3 to TRBJ1-2; D is unclear. Trimming pared 6 bases from V and 3 bases from J, leaving 14 bases between. This CDR3 comprises 14 residues. CDR1 and CDR2 (germline): ENHRY, SYGVKD. The CDR3 region is CAISLTGEDYGYTF. For the CDR3, the DNA is TGTGCCATCAGCCTCACCGGGGAGGACTATGGCTACACCTTC.

V gene TRBV5-1 combines with J gene TRBJ2-2, with D perhaps matching TRBD1 (6 bases). The V end lost 1 base, the J end lost 8 bases, and 12 bases lay between the germline ends. This CDR3 has 14 amino acids. Germline loops: CDR1 SGHRS, CDR2 YFSETQ. As DNA, the CDR3 is TGCGCCAGCAGCTTGACAACAGGGCAAGGGGAGCTGTTTTTT. Translating it yields CASSLTTGQGELFF.

J is TRBJ2-7 and V is TRBV5-8, with D perhaps matching TRBD1 (6 bases). The CDR3 sequence is 15 residues long. CDR1 and CDR2 (germline): SGHTS, YDEGEE. Trimming took off 2 bases at V and 0 bases at J, with 12 bases between the two ends. The CDR3 spells CASSLRQTGSYEQYF. DNA for the CDR3: TGTGCCAGCAGCTTAAGACAGACAGGCTCCTACGAGCAGTACTTC.

This clone turned up a few times. This chain links TRBV4-1 with TRBJ1-1; 8 positions agree with TRBD1. V was clipped by 3 bases and J by 5 bases; unmatched bases: 14. The CDR3 has 17 amino acids. From germline, CDR1 is MGHRA and CDR2 YSYEKL. The DNA for the CDR3 is TGCGCCAGCAGCCAGGCCGGGACAGGCTTCTATCGGACTGAAGCTTTCTTT. Amino acid sequence: CASSQAGTGFYRTEAFF.

The chain employs TRBV19 and TRBJ1-5; D is undetermined. Germline lookup yields CDR1 LNHDA and CDR2 SQIVND (reference sequence). V lost 7 bases, J lost 1 base, and 11 bases lay in between. CDR3 size: 14 residues. The CDR3 DNA sequence: TGTGCCAGTATAGGCGGGGAGAGCAATCAGCCCCAGCATTTT. Residues: CASIGGESNQPQHF.

V and J are TRBV2 and TRBJ1-5, with D possibly TRBD1 on 5 matching bases. V shed 6 bases and J shed 3 bases, with 12 bases lying between them. The germline V gene encodes CDR1 SNHLY and CDR2 FYNNEI. This CDR3 is 14 amino acids long. CDR3 residues: CASRGDGLNQPQHF. As DNA, the CDR3 is TGTGCCAGCAGGGGGGACGGCCTCAATCAGCCCCAGCATTTT.

The chain carries TRBV6-2 or TRBV6-3 and TRBJ2-5; no definite D call. The germline gives CDR1 MNHEY, CDR2 SVGEGT. The V and J ends lost 6 bases and 4 bases respectively, with 12 bases between them. This CDR3 has 13 amino acids. Written as DNA, the CDR3 is TGTGCCAGCAGCCGGCCTGGTCCAGAGACCCAGTACTTC. Its translation is CASSRPGPETQYF.

The gene calls are TRBV30 and TRBJ2-7; 7 positions match TRBD1. CDR3 length: 14 residues. The germline V gene encodes CDR1 GTSNPN and CDR2 SVGIG (reference sequence). V lost 5 bases, J lost 4 bases, and 11 bases stayed unmatched. CDR3 protein: CAWRVQGLNYEQYF. The CDR3, as DNA: TGTGCCTGGCGCGTACAGGGGTTGAATTACGAGCAGTACTTC.

The genes are TRBV5-6 and TRBJ2-7; 8 positions match TRBD1. Trimming took 2 bases from V and 2 from J; bases not matched to a gene: 9. Germline V gene lookup returns CDR1 SGHDT and CDR2 YYEEEE. The CDR3 is 16 residues long. CDR3 loop: CASSFYSGTGTYEQYF. In DNA, the CDR3 is TGTGCCAGCAGCTTTTACTCCGGGACAGGCACCTACGAGCAGTACTTC.

The chain is built from TRBV18 and TRBJ2-7, with TRBD2 as a possible D gene (6 bases). Per germline, CDR1 KGHSH and CDR2 LQKENI. The CDR3 loop spans 17 amino acids. Trimming stripped 3 bases from V and 6 bases from J, with 24 bases between. The CDR3 is CASSPLPPGGAIGEQYF. CDR3 in DNA: TGTGCCAGCTCACCCCTCCCGCCCGGGGGAGCTATCGGCGAGCAGTACTTC. Full variable domain (rest looked up from reference TRBV18 and TRBJ2-7): NAGVMQNPRHLVRRRGQEARLRCSPMKGHSHVYWYRQLPEEGLKFMVYLQKENIIDESGMPKERFSAEFPKEGPSILRIQQVVRGDSAAYFCASSPLPPGGAIGEQYFGPGTRLTVT.

The gene calls are TRBV30 and TRBJ1-1; a weak D match, TRBD1 (6 bases). This CDR3 is built from 16 residues. Germline assignment: CDR1 GTSNPN and CDR2 SVGIG (reference sequence). V lost 3 bases to trimming and J lost 3 bases, with 20 bases between them. CDR3 residues: CAWRGTTVSFDTEAFF. The CDR3 DNA follows: TGTGCCTGGAGGGGGACAACGGTTTCCTTCGACACTGAAGCTTTCTTT.

The chain employs TRBV5-5 and TRBJ2-7; 10 bases are a match to TRBD1. The CDR3 totals 15 residues. Germline trimming cut 3 bases from V and 5 bases from J; bases unmatched to any gene: 8. Germline CDR1 SGHKS, CDR2 YYEKEE (reference sequence). The CDR3 sequence is CASSSETGGGDEQYF. The CDR3 DNA reads TGTGCCAGCAGCTCCGAGACAGGGGGCGGGGACGAGCAGTACTTC.

The chain has TRBV6-5 and TRBJ2-7; D call uncertain. From germline, CDR1 is MNHEY and CDR2 SVGAGI. This CDR3 is 12 amino acids long. The V gene lost 0 bases and the J gene lost 2 bases, with 2 bases spanning the gap. The CDR3 protein is CASSYSPYEQYF. As DNA, the CDR3 is TGTGCCAGCAGTTACTCCCCCTACGAGCAGTACTTC.

The J gene is TRBJ2-7, the V gene TRBV11-3; D is uncertain. V was trimmed by 0 bases and J by 3 bases, leaving 6 bases between them. The V gene's germline CDR1 is SGHNT and CDR2 YENEEA. The CDR3 is made up of 13 amino acids. The CDR3 here is CASSLEHRYEQYF. The CDR3 nucleotides read TGTGCCAGCAGCTTAGAACACCGCTACGAGCAGTACTTC.

The chain recombines TRBV19 with TRBJ1-5; 8 nucleotides line up with TRBD1. There are 16 residues in the CDR3. V lost 5 bases to trimming and J lost 0 bases; unmatched junction nucleotides: 6. Germline V lookup: CDR1 LNHDA, CDR2 SQIVND (reference sequence). CDR3 region: CASSAGTGYSNQPQHF. CDR3 DNA sequence: TGTGCCAGTAGTGCGGGGACAGGCTATAGCAATCAGCCCCAGCATTTT. The full variable domain, rest sourced from reference TRBV19 and TRBJ1-5, is DGGITQSPKYLFRKEGQNVTLSCEQNLNHDAMYWYRQDPGQGLRLIYYSQIVNDFQKGDIAEGYSVSREKKESFPLTVTSAQKNPTAFYLCASSAGTGYSNQPQHFGDGTRLSIL.

This sequence joins TRBV7-2 and TRBJ2-7, with a weak D call TRBD2 (6 bases). The CDR3 is 14 residues long. The germline V gene encodes CDR1 SGHTA and CDR2 FQGNSA. Trimming removed 5 bases at V and 7 bases at J, with 18 bases between. The CDR3 here is CASSPQGVAGEQYF. The CDR3 region has the DNA TGTGCCAGCAGCCCCCAAGGTGTGGCGGGGGAGCAGTACTTC.

V gene TRBV9 combines with J gene TRBJ1-1; TRBD1 aligns across 8 bases. CDR1 is SGDLS and CDR2 is YYNGEE in the germline V gene. With 0 bases clipped from V and 4 bases from J, the junction kept 5 bases outside the gene matches. This CDR3 region has 15 residues. CDR3 sequence reads: CASSVEQGAGTEAFF. The CDR3, as DNA: TGTGCCAGCAGCGTAGAGCAGGGGGCCGGCACTGAAGCTTTCTTT.

This sequence joins TRBV24-1 and TRBJ2-6, with no clear D. The CDR3 consists of 14 residues. Germline CDR1 reads KGHDR; CDR2 reads SFDVKD. The V end was cut by 7 bases, the J end by 0 bases, with 6 bases between. CDR3 nucleotide sequence: TGTGCCACCAGCCAAAACTCTGGGGCCAACGTCCTGACTTTC. It codes for CATSQNSGANVLTF.

This clone was seen a handful of times. This sequence joins TRBV7-6 and TRBJ1-1; D is unresolved. V gave up 1 base and J gave up 1 base, with 4 bases separating them. Per the germline V gene, CDR1 is SGHVS and CDR2 is FNYEAQ. This CDR3 is 13 amino acids long. The CDR3, as DNA: TGTGCCAGCAGCTTAGGAGAGAACACTGAAGCTTTCTTT. Translation: CASSLGENTEAFF.

The V call is TRBV5-4, the J call TRBJ1-1; D call uncertain. From germline, CDR1 is SGHNT and CDR2 YYREEE (reference sequence). This CDR3 has 14 amino acids. The ends were cut back, 6 bases at V and 1 base at J, with 13 bases in the middle. The CDR3 here is CASTADMENTEAFF. The CDR3 coding sequence is TGTGCCAGCACCGCGGATATGGAGAACACTGAAGCTTTCTTT.

The chain combines TRBV14 with TRBJ1-2; unclear D gene. Trimming left V 0 bases short and J 7 bases short, with 18 bases between. Germline-derived CDR1 and CDR2 are SGHDN and FVKESK. This CDR3 has 16 residues. The CDR3 nucleotides are TGTGCCAGCAGCCAAGATCGTGCGGCCCCGGAGCCTGGCTACACCTTC. Translated: CASSQDRAAPEPGYTF.

The chain uses TRBV5-1 and TRBJ1-2; D is unclear. This CDR3 is built from 15 residues. Trimming took 0 bases from V and 0 from J, leaving 9 bases between them. Germline V gene lookup returns CDR1 SGHRS and CDR2 YFSETQ. CDR3 amino acids: CASSLGGIANYGYTF. In nucleotides, the CDR3 is TGCGCCAGCAGCTTGGGAGGGATCGCTAACTATGGCTACACCTTC.

The rearrangement joins TRBV5-4 to TRBJ1-4, with D possibly being TRBD1 (5 bases). The CDR3 runs to 13 residues. Trimming took 4 bases from V and 11 from J, leaving 15 bases between them. Germline loops: CDR1 SGHNT, CDR2 YYREEE (reference sequence). Here the CDR3 reads CASSVDKEGKLFF. DNA of the CDR3: TGTGCCAGCAGCGTTGACAAGGAGGGGAAACTGTTTTTT.

The gene calls are TRBV13 and TRBJ1-2, with 7 bases identical to TRBD1. This CDR3 has 14 residues. CDR1 is PRHDT, CDR2 FYEKMQ, per germline (reference sequence). The V gene end was trimmed by 5 bases and the J gene end by 6 bases; junction bases not matched to a gene: 9. CDR3 loop: CASSLPQGEDGYTF. The CDR3 DNA sequence: TGTGCCAGCAGCCTACCTCAGGGGGAGGATGGCTACACCTTC.

The chain combines TRBV19 with TRBJ2-2; TRBD1 is a possible D gene (6 bases). The V gene's germline CDR1 is LNHDA and CDR2 SQIVND (reference sequence). The CDR3 length is 14 residues. Trimming cost V 5 bases and J 5 bases, with 12 bases left between them. This CDR3 is CASSGPGQTGELFF. The CDR3 coding sequence is TGTGCCAGTAGTGGCCCCGGACAGACCGGGGAGCTGTTTTTT.